This T cell receptor (beta chain) was documented in a study of blood T cell repertoires in COVID-19. Study summary: The cDNA or gDNA used as material had been derived from T cells, B-cell-depleted T cells, or PBMCs.

Participants, 18 to 89 years old, spanned about two dozen US areas. Cohort placement rested on clinical history that participants reported themselves. Data came from immunoSEQ multiplex PCR; TCRdb stores just in-frame clones and leaves some out. The data contain about 210,000 clones, around four fifths of them singletons. The sample was PBMCs or T cells enriched from blood (not recorded which). The sequence derives from a man aged 35-49 years who had recovered from COVID-19.

CDR3 sequence (DNA): TGTGCCAGCAGCGACGTGGGGCCAGATACGCAGTATTTT. Translation: CASSDVGPDTQYF. V usage is TRBV3-1 (or the pseudogene TRBV3-2) and J usage is TRBJ2-3, with D perhaps matching TRBD1 (5 bases). The CDR3 contains 13 residues. V lost 5 bases and J lost 4, with 10 bases in between. From germline, CDR1 is LGHDT and CDR2 YNNKEL (reference sequence).